The 4 T cell receptor beta chains listed next were all sequenced from one sample in a study of blood T cell repertoires in COVID-19 (dated by TCRdb to 2018 to 2020). The library was built by means of the immunoSEQ multiplex PCR assay. What TCRdb holds here is the immuneACCESS table cut down to in-frame rearrangements. Part of the clones is not present; checked against another copy, under half of the missing clones reflect an unresolved V gene, and the others are unexplained. Counted in this sample were around 190,000 clones; 65% to 90% of them appeared once. The biggest ten clones account for more than 1.5% of the sample. Sequencing used peripheral blood. The source is a human donor in a cohort sampled during active COVID-19.

This clone was seen just once. The chain has TRBV9 and TRBJ2-1; 8 bases align to TRBD2. The CDR3 contains 14 residues. J lost 5 bases, V lost 4 bases, and 5 bases had no gene match. The V gene's germline CDR1 is SGDLS and CDR2 YYNGEE. This CDR3 is CASSPRGGNNEQFF. CDR3 coding DNA: TGTGCCAGCAGCCCCCGGGGGGGGAACAATGAGCAGTTCTTC.

V usage is TRBV27 and J usage is TRBJ1-1; 8 bases fit TRBD1. V dropped 5 bases and J dropped 2; count of bases not matched to a gene: 10. CDR3 length: 16 residues. Germline V lookup: CDR1 MNHEY, CDR2 SMNVEV (reference sequence). In DNA, the CDR3 is TGTGCCAGCAGTACCTCGACAGGGGCGCTTAACACTGAAGCTTTCTTT. It encodes CASSTSTGALNTEAFF.

The genes are TRBV9 and TRBJ2-1; 16 bases are a match to TRBD2. Germline trimming cut 2 bases from V and 2 bases from J; bases unmatched to any gene: 4. The germline V gene encodes CDR1 SGDLS and CDR2 YYNGEE. This CDR3 comprises 18 residues. For the CDR3, the DNA is TGTGCCAGCAGCGTGGGACTAGCGGGGGGGCCCCCCTACAATGAGCAGTTCTTC. This codes for CASSVGLAGGPPYNEQFF.

V and J are TRBV5-6 and TRBJ2-1; D remains unclear. Trimming took 0 bases from V and 3 from J, leaving 7 bases between them. This CDR3 comprises 14 residues. Germline CDR1 reads SGHDT; CDR2 reads YYEEEE. This CDR3 is CASSLAELYNEQFF. The CDR3 DNA reads TGTGCCAGCAGCTTGGCCGAACTCTACAATGAGCAGTTCTTC. The full variable domain, completed using reference TRBV5-6 and TRBJ2-1, is DAGVTQSPTHLIKTRGQQVTLRCSPKSGHDTVSWYQQALGQGPQFIFQYYEEEERQRGNFPDRFSGHQFPNYSSELNVNALLLGDSALYLCASSLAELYNEQFFGPGTRLTVL.